The T cell receptor beta chain under discussion was sequenced for a study of vaccination effects on CD4 cells after COVID-19. About this clone: Its matching antigen is unknown.

V was clipped by 5 bases and J by 0 bases; unmatched bases: 5. The CDR3 runs to 17 residues. The germline V gene has CDR1 MNHEY and CDR2 SVGEGT. With the ViraFEST assay, the study expanded antigen-specific CD4+ T cells using viral peptide pools, then sequenced them. Following 10 days of culture, CD4+ T cells were isolated. It was on days 3 and 7 that half the medium was replaced with IL-2 medium. TCRdb's copy holds only in-frame clones and misses some; the assay was immunoSEQ multiplex PCR. The sample lists approximately 11,000 clones, approximately 74% occurring once. The receptor comes from a human donor who received a COVID-19 vaccine. Source: CD4+ T cells from PBMCs cultured with HCoV-229E spike peptides, taken before COVID-19 vaccination. This sequence joins TRBV6-2 or TRBV6-3 and TRBJ2-1, with TRBD2 identical over 12 bases. CDR3 DNA: TGTGCCAGCAGTAGGACTAGCGGGATTATCTCCTACAATGAGCAGTTCTTC. Translation: CASSRTSGIISYNEQFF.